The 15 T cell receptor beta chains presented below share a single source sample, sequenced in a study of monozygotic twins with inflammatory bowel disease. TCRdb reanalyzed the 5' RACE reads and collapses them to one entry per CDR3 protein, without DNA. This sample's table reports about 210,000 distinct CDR3 sequences. The sample comprised blood. The source is a human donor with ulcerative colitis or Crohn's disease, or a healthy co-twin of an affected twin (not recorded which).

This sequence joins TRBV5-6 and TRBJ2-2. The length of the CDR3 is 20 residues. Germline V gives CDR1 SGHDT, CDR2 YYEEEE. CDR3 in amino acids: CASSSQSRLFLGANTGELFF. Full variable domain (outside the CDR3, taken from reference TRBV5-6 and TRBJ2-2): DAGVTQSPTHLIKTRGQQVTLRCSPKSGHDTVSWYQQALGQGPQFIFQYYEEEERQRGNFPDRFSGHQFPNYSSELNVNALLLGDSALYLCASSSQSRLFLGANTGELFFGEGSRLTVL.

The CDR3 spells CASSLVGAGVTEAFF. The rearrangement joins TRBV27 to TRBJ1-1. The CDR3 is made up of 15 amino acids. Germline values: CDR1 MNHEY, CDR2 SMNVEV (reference sequence).

CDR3 loop: CSARAIWNEQFF. This rearrangement joins TRBV20-1 to TRBJ2-1. CDR1 is DFQATT and CDR2 is SNEGSKA in the germline V gene (reference sequence). The CDR3 is 12 amino acids.

V usage is TRBV3-1 and J usage is TRBJ2-1; TCRdb picks TRBD1, but there is no DNA to check that call. Per germline, CDR1 LGHDT and CDR2 YNNKEL (reference sequence). The length of the CDR3 is 13 residues. CDR3: CASSHDRGNEQFF.

CDR3 in amino acids: CASSNLLASPTDTQYF. The rearrangement links TRBV6-2 or TRBV6-3 to TRBJ2-3; checking the TCRdb D call of TRBD2 is not possible without DNA. This CDR3 region has 16 residues. Germline CDR1 MNHEY, CDR2 SVGEGT.

This chain links TRBV5-6 with TRBJ2-7; TCRdb designates TRBD1, a call that cannot be tested without DNA. Per germline, CDR1 SGHDT and CDR2 YYEEEE. The CDR3 loop spans 14 amino acids. The CDR3: CASSYVAGTYEQYF.

This chain joins TRBV29-1 and TRBJ1-2. This CDR3 is 13 amino acids long. Germline V gene lookup returns CDR1 SQVTM and CDR2 ANQGSEA. The CDR3 sequence: CSVPIGSNYGYTF.

The rearrangement uses TRBV20-1 and TRBJ2-7. Germline CDR1 DFQATT, CDR2 SNEGSKA (reference sequence). There are 12 residues in the CDR3. This CDR3 reads CSADRGSYEQYF.

The chain is built from TRBV3-1 and TRBJ2-1; absent DNA, TCRdb's TRBD2 call cannot be checked. The CDR3 runs to 14 residues. Germline V lookup: CDR1 LGHDT, CDR2 YNNKEL (reference sequence). CDR3 in amino acids: CASSLAGGQNEQFF.

The chain recombines TRBV4-2 with TRBJ2-3; without DNA, the TCRdb call of TRBD2 cannot be checked. This CDR3 has 20 amino acids. Germline loops: CDR1 LGHNA, CDR2 YNFKEQ. CDR3 sequence reads: CASSQDPASGAPSSTDTQYF.

This chain uses TRBV27 with TRBJ1-2; without DNA, the TCRdb call of TRBD1 cannot be checked. The germline CDR1 and CDR2 sequences are MNHEY and SMNVEV (reference sequence). The CDR3 is 14 amino acids. The CDR3 reads CASSPRQGPYGYTF.

J is TRBJ1-4 and V is TRBV7-9; without DNA, the TCRdb call of TRBD1 cannot be checked. Germline CDR1 reads SEHNR; CDR2 reads FQNEAQ (reference sequence). The CDR3 is made up of 16 amino acids. The CDR3 sequence: CASSLALGDAIEKLFF.

The chain has TRBV9 and TRBJ2-2; TCRdb gives TRBD2 as the D gene, but with no DNA this cannot be confirmed. CDR3 length: 14 amino acids. The germline gives CDR1 SGDLS, CDR2 YYNGEE. CDR3 protein: CASSVGGSTGGLFF.

The V call is TRBV27, the J call TRBJ2-3; checking the TCRdb D call of TRBD2 is not possible without DNA. Germline assignment: CDR1 MNHEY and CDR2 SMNVEV (reference sequence). The CDR3 length is 16 residues. This CDR3 reads CASSSLAGGPGDTQYF.

J is TRBJ1-1 and V is TRBV27. The CDR3 is 16 residues long. CDR1 MNHEY and CDR2 SMNVEV come from the germline V gene (reference sequence). The CDR3 loop is CASSSSGALGNTEAFF.